This T cell receptor (beta chain) was identified in a study of T cells in Graves' hyperthyroidism and ophthalmopathy. Looking at the study overall: Peripheral blood draws took place at initial diagnosis, ahead of any treatment.

RNA transcripts gave rise to amplified TCR beta CDR3 regions. A first-round RT-PCR of the TCR CDR3 used the HTBI primer set. Each CDR3 protein gets one entry after TCRdb re-called the multiplex PCR reads with MiXCR. The table lists about 420,000 distinct CDR3 sequences, about an eighth of them singletons. Germline CDR1 MNHEY, CDR2 SMNVEV (reference sequence). V shed 2 bases and J shed 3 bases, with 10 bases lying between them. The CDR3 is 14 residues long. This clonotype appeared a few times. Sequencing used blood. The V and J genes are TRBV27 and TRBJ1-2, with D tentatively TRBD1 (5 bases). This clonotype originated in a woman aged 18-29 years with Graves' hyperthyroidism. CDR3 residues: CASSLQGADYGYTF. Here the CDR3 DNA reads TGTGCCAGCAGTTTACAGGGTGCAGACTATGGCTACACCTTC.